This T cell receptor beta chain was retrieved from a study of blood T cell repertoires in COVID-19. Looking at the study overall: Some COVID-19 samples were acute and others convalescent; all came from the United States, Italy and Spain. T cells, B-cell-depleted T cells, or PBMCs supplied cDNA or gDNA.

Germline CDR1 and CDR2: SGDLS and YYNGEE. The CDR3 runs 15 residues. Unmatched junction bases numbered 3, after V lost 3 bases and J lost 0 bases. Original processing methods: Estimated nucleated cell counts came from reference gene primer amplification. Here immunoSEQ multiplex PCR was the method, and the copy in TCRdb shows in-frame clones only, minus some. For V, J and clone size, that table is used; D and trimming come from the DNA. The sample lists about 200,000 clones, 80% occurring once. Sequenced sample: peripheral blood. The receptor's source is a man in his sixties with acute or convalescent COVID-19. The genes are TRBV9 and TRBJ1-3, with 7 positions matching TRBD1. CDR3 nucleotide sequence: TGTGCCAGCAGCGCGGGACAGCCCTCTGGAAACACCATATATTTT. It translates to CASSAGQPSGNTIYF.